This entry describes one TCR beta chain. The clone's antigen remains unknown. Within one base of it there is no much larger clone, and no base qualities were kept. The V and J ends are trimmed by 0 bases and 1 base, leaving 10 bases between them. The cysteine opens and the phenylalanine closes a CDR3 of 15 amino acids. CDR3 DNA is the only sequence kept; it has 45 bases, read in frame from the first base. CDR1 SGDLS and CDR2 YYNGEE are derived from the germline V gene. Sequencing instrument: Illumina HiSeq 2500. TCR beta libraries were prepared by quantitative 5'-RACE with molecular barcodes. From the authors' description of their analysis: To identify disease-linked TCR variants, a new computational method was used, one built on a probabilistic model of VDJ rearrangement. TCRdb's own reprocessing of the public reads used fastp at Q25 and MiXCR and kept productive beta chains. When rows share a CDR3 protein, they turn into one entry using the most common DNA and genes. The V and J calls and clone size come from TCRdb's table, not from the authors' own analysis. The sample table records around 25,000 distinct CDR3 sequences; roughly 2.5% of these occur just once. Jointly, the top ten make up approximately 7.6% of the sample.

The data were taken from a study of CD8 T cells in ankylosing spondylitis (dated by TCRdb to 2015 to 2018). Some background on the complete study: T cell receptor beta repertoires were profiled in healthy donors and ankylosing spondylitis patients so that disease-linked TCR variants could be found. The full study cohort comprised around 25 ankylosing spondylitis patients and 85 to 120 healthy donors. Samples of peripheral blood were taken, and for ankylosing spondylitis patients, synovial fluid was collected as well. Study-wide findings and limitations: A CD8+ phenotype was shown by the disease-linked clones, which were found at relatively low frequencies in peripheral blood. Some of the motif variants had been reported before in the synovial fluid and blood of reactive arthritis patients, a finding that suggests common disease-initiation mechanisms. The disease-linked clones were reported to be significantly enriched in matched synovial fluid samples from ankylosing spondylitis patients. Blood from ankylosing spondylitis patients appeared to be characterized by a TCR beta motif made up of fewer than ten highly homologous amino acid variants.

The receptor chain draws on TRBV9 and TRBJ2-5; the D gene is unclear. What was sequenced was blood, either unsorted or a sorted T cell fraction (not recorded which). The receptor comes from a female donor with ankylosing spondylitis or in good health (not recorded which). Here the CDR3 is given as CASSVAVQVQETQYF. The DNA sequence is TGTGCCAGCAGCGTAGCGGTGCAGGTCCAAGAGACCCAGTACTTC.